This T cell receptor (beta chain) was identified during a study of Graves' ophthalmopathy and Graves' hyperthyroidism. Trimming left V 8 bases short and J 3 bases short, with 14 bases between. Germline V gene lookup returns CDR1 SQVTM and CDR2 ANQGSEA. This CDR3 spans 12 amino acids. Beta-chain TCR CDR3 regions were amplified from RNA transcripts. Following a first-round RT-PCR that used HTBI primers, a second-round multiplex PCR was carried out. TCRdb called the multiplex PCR reads again in MiXCR, with one record for every CDR3 protein. The sample records about 590,000 distinct CDR3 sequences, 39% being singletons.

The sequenced sample was peripheral blood or thyroid tissue (not recorded which). The V gene is TRBV29-1, the J gene TRBJ2-7; a weak D match, TRBD2 (6 bases). The TCR was taken from an adult man with Graves' hyperthyroidism. CDR3 DNA: TGCAGCCTACAGGAGGGAAACTACGAGCAGTACTTC. This translates into CSLQEGNYEQYF.